The 19 T cell receptor beta chains below come from one sample, sequenced in a study of T cells in Graves' hyperthyroidism and ophthalmopathy. Authors of the study amplified TCR beta CDR3 regions from RNA transcripts. Researchers ran a first-round RT-PCR on the TCR CDR3 using the HTBI primer set. Via MiXCR, TCRdb re-called the multiplex PCR reads, giving one row per CDR3 protein. Of about 520,000 distinct CDR3 sequences in the sample, less than 25% were seen once. What was sequenced was blood. All receptors come from a woman aged 25-40 years with Graves' ophthalmopathy.

This clonotype was detected ten times or more. The V and J genes are TRBV15 and TRBJ2-5; D not certain. The germline V gene encodes CDR1 LNHNV and CDR2 YYDKDF (reference sequence). With 0 bases removed from V and 3 bases from J, the gap between germline ends came to 11 bases. This CDR3 comprises 15 residues. The CDR3 is CATSRDLVLKETQYF. In nucleotides, the CDR3 is TGTGCCACCAGCAGAGATTTGGTCTTAAAAGAGACCCAGTACTTC. Supplemented by reference TRBV15 and TRBJ2-5, the full variable domain reads DAMVIQNPRYQVTQFGKPVTLSCSQTLNHNVMYWYQQKSSQAPKLLFHYYDKDFNNEADTPDNFQSRRPNTSFCFLDIRSPGLGDTAMYLCATSRDLVLKETQYFGPGTRLLVL.

The CDR3 loop is CASSESRSLAFF. Written as DNA, the CDR3 is TGCGCCAGCAGTGAGTCCCGGTCGTTGGCTTTCTTT. The chain has TRBV10-1 and TRBJ1-1; the D is unclear. Germline V gene sequence: CDR1 WNHNN, CDR2 SYGVQD (reference sequence). With 0 bases removed from V and 11 bases from J, the gap between germline ends came to 10 bases. The CDR3 length is 12 residues.

This clonotype has ten or more counts. The chain uses TRBV12-5 and TRBJ2-7; TRBD2 matches at 7 bases. V lost 2 bases to trimming and J lost 0 bases; unmatched junction nucleotides: 16. CDR1 LGHNT and CDR2 FRNRAP come from the germline V gene. The CDR3 extends over 19 amino acids. The CDR3 region has the DNA TGTGCTAGTGGTTTGTTCGCCCGCCAGACTAGCCCCAGCTCCTACGAGCAGTACTTC. It codes for CASGLFARQTSPSSYEQYF.

The chain carries TRBV6-1 and TRBJ2-2; possibly TRBD1 for D (8 bases). The CDR3 has 15 residues. Germline values: CDR1 MNHNS, CDR2 SASEGT. Trimming took 4 bases from V and 3 from J, leaving 12 bases between them. The CDR3: CASSVTGGDTGELFF. DNA of the CDR3: TGTGCCAGCAGTGTAACAGGGGGGGACACCGGGGAGCTGTTTTTT.

This clonotype was detected ten times or more. CDR3 residues: CSARLRTGGTEAFF. CDR3 sequence (DNA): TGCAGTGCTAGGTTACGCACAGGAGGCACTGAAGCTTTCTTT. J is TRBJ1-1 and V is TRBV20-1; weak D call: TRBD1 (5 bases). V lost 3 bases to trimming and J lost 4 bases, with 15 bases between them. This CDR3 comprises 14 residues. Germline V CDR1 and CDR2: DFQATT, SNEGSKA (reference sequence).

This clonotype appeared a single time. The CDR3 region is CASSPHELFNQPQHF. The CDR3 bases are TGCGCCAGCAGCCCCCACGAGCTGTTCAATCAGCCCCAGCATTTT. The rearrangement links TRBV10-2 to TRBJ1-5; no reliable D call. V was clipped by 6 bases and J by 3 bases, with 15 bases between them. This CDR3 region has 15 residues. Germline-derived CDR1 and CDR2 are WSHSY and SAAADI.

The table lists this clonotype with many counts. The chain couples TRBV6-2 or TRBV6-3 to TRBJ1-1; D remains ambiguous. V was shortened by 1 base and J by 1 base, with 10 bases between the two germline ends. The length of the CDR3 is 15 residues. Germline CDR1 MNHEY, CDR2 SVGEGT. CDR3 in DNA: TGTGCCAGCAGTTACTATGGGGTAAGGAACACTGAAGCTTTCTTT. It encodes CASSYYGVRNTEAFF.

V is TRBV3-1 and J is TRBJ1-5; 9 bases map to TRBD1. There are 14 residues in the CDR3. In germline, CDR1 is LGHDT, CDR2 YNNKEL (reference sequence). The V gene end was trimmed by 2 bases and the J gene end by 6 bases; junction bases not matched to a gene: 2. In DNA form, the CDR3 reads TGTGCCAGCAGCCAAACAGGGGGCATTCAGCCCCAGCATTTT. Translation: CASSQTGGIQPQHF.

Ten or more counts support this clonotype. The chain recombines TRBV20-1 with TRBJ2-5, with 9 positions matching TRBD2. Germline values: CDR1 DFQATT, CDR2 SNEGSKA (reference sequence). Trimming removed 6 bases from V and 2 bases from J; junction bases left unmatched: 10. The CDR3 extends over 15 amino acids. The CDR3 spells CSAIIAGDNQETQYF. The CDR3 DNA reads as TGCAGTGCCATAATAGCGGGGGACAATCAAGAGACCCAGTACTTC.

This clonotype was seen a handful of times. The V call is TRBV12-3 or TRBV12-4, the J call TRBJ1-5, with no clear D. Between the trimmed V and J ends, which lost 0 bases and 7 bases, there was a span of 13 bases. The CDR3 runs 15 residues. CDR3 DNA sequence: TGTGCCAGCAGTTTAGCGGTGTCGGTCCAGCAGCCCCAGCATTTT. This gives the protein CASSLAVSVQQPQHF.

In this sample, this clonotype turned up a few times. The chain couples TRBV6-5 to TRBJ1-5; D is ambiguous. From germline, CDR1 is MNHEY and CDR2 SVGAGI. CDR3 length: 15 residues. V was cut by 0 bases and J by 4 bases, with 10 bases left in between. In DNA, the CDR3 is TGTGCCAGCAGTTACTCGTATAGAAATAATCAGCCCCAGCATTTT. Translated, it gives CASSYSYRNNQPQHF.

This chain connects TRBV20-1 to TRBJ2-7; 8 bases map to TRBD2. The CDR3 totals 15 residues. Germline CDR1 DFQATT, CDR2 SNEGSKA (reference sequence). V gave up 3 bases and J gave up 1 base; unmatched junction bases: 8. This CDR3 is CSARASGRPSYEQYF. In DNA form, the CDR3 reads TGCAGTGCTAGGGCTAGCGGGCGACCTTCCTACGAGCAGTACTTC.

The gene calls are TRBV20-1 and TRBJ2-7; TRBD2 matches 10 bases. CDR3 length: 14 residues. V lost 2 bases and J lost 2; bases outside the gene matches: 3. In germline, CDR1 is DFQATT, CDR2 SNEGSKA (reference sequence). In DNA, the CDR3 is TGCAGTGCTAGATGGCTAGCGGGAGCCTACGAGCAGTACTTC. This gives the protein CSARWLAGAYEQYF.

This chain joins TRBV4-1 and TRBJ1-1; the D is unclear. With 4 bases removed from V and 10 bases from J, the gap between germline ends came to 16 bases. Germline V CDR1 and CDR2: MGHRA, YSYEKL. The CDR3 has 13 residues. CDR3 amino acids: CASSPGNGVGAFF. CDR3 nucleotides: TGCGCCAGCAGCCCCGGGAACGGCGTTGGAGCTTTCTTT.

This clonotype was detected ten times or more. The V call is TRBV12-3 or TRBV12-4, the J call TRBJ1-6, with D perhaps matching TRBD1 (5 bases). V lost 2 bases and J 6 bases, leaving 8 bases between the germline ends. This CDR3 contains 14 residues. The CDR3 DNA is TGTGCCAGCAGTTTAACAGGTCGTAATTCACCCCTCCACTTT. It is translated as CASSLTGRNSPLHF.

This clonotype was seen at least ten times. The rearrangement links TRBV6-2 or TRBV6-3 to TRBJ1-1, with D uncertain. The CDR3 covers 14 residues. Germline CDR1 reads MNHEY; CDR2 reads SVGEGT. Deletions cut 7 bases from V and 0 bases from J, with 12 bases between. The DNA for the CDR3 is TGTGCCAGCACCGATGGCCTGATGAACACTGAAGCTTTCTTT. This codes for CASTDGLMNTEAFF.

This clonotype was found many times. The CDR3 is CASSPNEVYGYTF. The CDR3 DNA sequence: TGTGCCAGCAGCCCTAACGAGGTATATGGCTACACCTTC. The gene calls are TRBV7-9 and TRBJ1-2; D unresolved. V lost 5 bases, J lost 5 bases, and 12 bases lay in between. The CDR3 is made up of 13 amino acids. The germline CDR1 and CDR2 sequences are SEHNR and FQNEAQ (reference sequence).

V is TRBV3-1 and J is TRBJ1-2; 7 bases align to TRBD1. The CDR3 loop spans 12 amino acids. V was clipped by 4 bases and J by 8 bases; unmatched bases: 4. Germline lookup yields CDR1 LGHDT and CDR2 YNNKEL (reference sequence). CDR3 loop: CASSRQGGGYTF. The CDR3 DNA is TGTGCCAGCAGCCGACAGGGTGGAGGCTACACCTTC.

The V gene is TRBV11-2, the J gene TRBJ2-7, with TRBD2 identical over 8 bases. The CDR3 is 16 residues long. With 5 bases clipped from V and 0 bases from J, the junction kept 9 bases outside the gene matches. Germline-derived CDR1 and CDR2 are SGHAT and FQNNGV. CDR3 sequence: CASSRYSGVSSYEQYF. CDR3 coding DNA: TGTGCCAGCAGCCGATATAGCGGGGTGAGCTCCTACGAGCAGTACTTC.